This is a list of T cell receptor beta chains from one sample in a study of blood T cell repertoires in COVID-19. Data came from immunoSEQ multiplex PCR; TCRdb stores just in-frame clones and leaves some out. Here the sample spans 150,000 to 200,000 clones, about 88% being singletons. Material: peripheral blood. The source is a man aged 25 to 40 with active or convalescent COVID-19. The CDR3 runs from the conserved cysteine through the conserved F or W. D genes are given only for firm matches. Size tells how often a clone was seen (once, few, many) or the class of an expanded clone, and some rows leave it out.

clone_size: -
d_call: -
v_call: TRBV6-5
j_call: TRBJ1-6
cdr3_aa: CASSQTREPPLHF
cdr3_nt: TGTGCCAGCAGTCAGACCAGGGAACCACCCCTCCACTTT

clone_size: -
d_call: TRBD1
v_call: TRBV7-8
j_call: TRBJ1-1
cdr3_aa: CASSPSRGTGTEAFF
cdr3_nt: TGTGCCAGCAGCCCTTCCAGGGGGACTGGCACTGAAGCTTTCTTT

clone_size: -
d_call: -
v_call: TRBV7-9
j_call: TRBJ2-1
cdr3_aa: CASSRAAREVYEQFF
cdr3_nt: TGTGCCAGCAGCCGCGCGGCCAGGGAGGTCTATGAGCAGTTCTTC

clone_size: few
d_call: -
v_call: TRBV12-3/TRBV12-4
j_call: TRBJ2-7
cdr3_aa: CASKDSFDYEQYF
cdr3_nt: TGTGCCAGCAAAGACAGTTTCGACTACGAGCAGTACTTC

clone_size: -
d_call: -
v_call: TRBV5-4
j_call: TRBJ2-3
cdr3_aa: CASSPPGRGKSTDTQYF
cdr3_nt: TGTGCCAGCAGCCCCCCCGGGCGCGGGAAAAGCACAGATACGCAGTATTTT

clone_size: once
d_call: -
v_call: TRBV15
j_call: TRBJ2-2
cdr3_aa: CATSRDFNSNTGELFF
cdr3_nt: TGTGCCACCAGCAGGGACTTTAACTCGAACACCGGGGAGCTGTTTTTT

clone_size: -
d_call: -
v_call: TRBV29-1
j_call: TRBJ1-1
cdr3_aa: CSVDFAGTEAFF
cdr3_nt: TGCAGCGTTGATTTTGCGGGGACTGAAGCTTTCTTT

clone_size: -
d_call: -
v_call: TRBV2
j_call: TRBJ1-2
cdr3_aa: CASSPSYGYTF
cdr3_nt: TGTGCCAGCAGTCCGAGCTATGGCTACACCTTC

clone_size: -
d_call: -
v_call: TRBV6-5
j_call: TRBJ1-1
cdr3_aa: CASSYSRGLNTEAFF
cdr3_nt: TGTGCCAGCAGTTACTCGCGGGGATTGAACACTGAAGCTTTCTTT

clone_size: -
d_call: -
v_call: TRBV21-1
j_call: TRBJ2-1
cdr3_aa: CASSSLNRGQGPNEQFF
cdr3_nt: TGTGCCAGCAGCTCTCTTAACCGGGGACAAGGACCCAATGAGCAGTTCTTC

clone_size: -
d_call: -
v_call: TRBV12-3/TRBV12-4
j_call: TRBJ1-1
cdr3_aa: CASIKGGPGRAFF
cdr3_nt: TGTGCCAGCATCAAGGGGGGGCCGGGTAGAGCTTTCTTT

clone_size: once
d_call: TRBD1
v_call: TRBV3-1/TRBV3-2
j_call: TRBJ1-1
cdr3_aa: CASSQGTGRTEAFF
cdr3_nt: TGTGCCAGCAGCCAGGGGACAGGGAGAACTGAAGCTTTCTTT

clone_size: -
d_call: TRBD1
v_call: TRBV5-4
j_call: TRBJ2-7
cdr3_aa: CASSLDRGFYEQYF
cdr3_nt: TGTGCCAGCAGCTTGGACAGGGGGTTCTACGAGCAGTACTTC

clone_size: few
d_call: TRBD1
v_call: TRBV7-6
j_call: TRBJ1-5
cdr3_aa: CASSLGQGNQPQHF
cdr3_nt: TGTGCCAGCAGCTTGGGACAGGGTAATCAGCCCCAGCATTTT

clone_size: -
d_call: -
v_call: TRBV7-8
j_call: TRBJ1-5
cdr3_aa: CASSSGTHRDVNQPQHF
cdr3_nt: TGTGCCAGCAGCTCAGGGACCCACAGGGATGTCAATCAGCCCCAGCATTTT

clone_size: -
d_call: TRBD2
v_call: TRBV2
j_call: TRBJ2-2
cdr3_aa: CATFPIRTSGRVIAGELFF
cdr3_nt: TGTGCCACCTTCCCCATAAGGACTAGCGGGAGGGTCATAGCCGGGGAGCTGTTTTTT

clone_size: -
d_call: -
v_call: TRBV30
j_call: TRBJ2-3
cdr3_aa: CAWSGQVGTDTQYF
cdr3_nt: TGTGCCTGGAGTGGACAGGTTGGCACAGATACGCAGTATTTT

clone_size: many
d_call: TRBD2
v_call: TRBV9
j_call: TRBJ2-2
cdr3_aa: CASNGGDSHTGELFF
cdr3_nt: TGTGCCAGCAACGGGGGGGATTCTCACACCGGGGAGCTGTTTTTT

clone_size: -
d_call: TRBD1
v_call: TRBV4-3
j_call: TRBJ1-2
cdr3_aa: CASSQEATGYGYTF
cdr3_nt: TGCGCCAGCAGCCAAGAGGCGACAGGGTACGGCTACACCTTC

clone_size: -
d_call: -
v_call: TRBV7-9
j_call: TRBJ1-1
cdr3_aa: CASSLGQGTFTEAFF
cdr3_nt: TGTGCCAGCAGCTTAGGGCAGGGTACGTTCACTGAAGCTTTCTTT

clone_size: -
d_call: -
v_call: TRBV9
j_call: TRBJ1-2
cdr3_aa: CASSVTQGQNYGYTF
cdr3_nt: TGTGCCAGCAGCGTGACCCAGGGGCAGAACTATGGCTACACCTTC

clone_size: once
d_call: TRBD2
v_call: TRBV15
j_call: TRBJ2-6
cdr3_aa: CATSRDLAGVRSGANVLTF
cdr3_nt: TGTGCCACCAGCAGAGATCTAGCGGGAGTCCGCTCTGGGGCCAACGTCCTGACTTTC

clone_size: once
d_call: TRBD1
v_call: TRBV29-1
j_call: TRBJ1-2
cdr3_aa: CSVRDSYGYTF
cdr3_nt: TGCAGCGTTAGGGACAGCTATGGCTACACCTTC

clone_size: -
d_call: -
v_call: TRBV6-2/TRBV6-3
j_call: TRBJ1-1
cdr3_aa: CASSYRGFVDTEAFF
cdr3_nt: TGTGCCAGCAGTTACAGAGGGTTTGTCGACACTGAAGCTTTCTTT

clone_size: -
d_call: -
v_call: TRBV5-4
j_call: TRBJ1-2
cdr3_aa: CASSFRNRNYGYTF
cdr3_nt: TGTGCCAGCAGCTTTCGGAACAGAAACTATGGCTACACCTTC

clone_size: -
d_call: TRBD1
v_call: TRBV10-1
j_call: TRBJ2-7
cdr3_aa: CASSEWTGEGEQYF
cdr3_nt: TGCGCCAGCAGTGAGTGGACAGGGGAGGGCGAGCAGTACTTC

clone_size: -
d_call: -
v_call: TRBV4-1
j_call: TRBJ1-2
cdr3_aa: CASSVIGDFSGYTF
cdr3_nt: TGCGCCAGCAGCGTTATAGGGGATTTTAGTGGCTACACCTTC

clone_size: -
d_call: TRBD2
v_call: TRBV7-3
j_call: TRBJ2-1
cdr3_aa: CASSLYPGGSSANEQFF
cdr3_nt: TGTGCCAGCAGCTTATACCCGGGGGGGTCGTCGGCAAATGAGCAGTTCTTC

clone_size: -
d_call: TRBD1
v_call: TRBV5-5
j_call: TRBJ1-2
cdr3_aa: CASSWDSVSAYGYTF
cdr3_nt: TGTGCCAGCAGCTGGGACAGCGTTTCGGCCTATGGCTACACCTTC

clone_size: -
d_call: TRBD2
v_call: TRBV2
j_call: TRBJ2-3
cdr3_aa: CASSVLAGGTDTQYF
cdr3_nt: TGTGCCAGCAGTGTTCTAGCGGGGGGGACAGATACGCAGTATTTT

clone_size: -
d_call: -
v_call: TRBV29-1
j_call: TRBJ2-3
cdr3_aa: CSVTGTPWALIADTQYF
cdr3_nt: TGCAGCGTTACCGGGACTCCCTGGGCGTTGATTGCAGATACGCAGTATTTT

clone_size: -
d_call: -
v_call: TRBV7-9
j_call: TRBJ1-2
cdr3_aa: CASSYPGTGYTF
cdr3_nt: TGTGCCAGCAGCTACCCCGGGACAGGCTACACCTTC

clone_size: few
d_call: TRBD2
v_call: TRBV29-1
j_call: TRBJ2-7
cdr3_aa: CSVEELSSGSNYEQYF
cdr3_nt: TGCAGCGTTGAAGAATTGTCTAGCGGGAGTAACTACGAGCAGTACTTC

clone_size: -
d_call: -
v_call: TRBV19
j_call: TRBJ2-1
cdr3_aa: CASRRPGVRWEQFF
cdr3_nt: TGTGCCAGTAGGAGACCGGGGGTTCGTTGGGAGCAGTTCTTC

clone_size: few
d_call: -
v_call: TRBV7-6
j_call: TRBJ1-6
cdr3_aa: CASSLAAAYNSPLHF
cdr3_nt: TGTGCCAGCAGCTTAGCGGCAGCCTATAATTCACCCCTCCACTTT

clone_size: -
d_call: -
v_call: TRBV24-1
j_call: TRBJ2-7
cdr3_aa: CATSDFSAGSYEQYF
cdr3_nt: TGTGCCACCAGTGATTTCTCGGCAGGATCCTACGAGCAGTACTTC

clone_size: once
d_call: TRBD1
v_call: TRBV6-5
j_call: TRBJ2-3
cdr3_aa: CASNTGGTDTQYF
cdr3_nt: TGTGCCAGCAATACAGGGGGCACAGATACGCAGTATTTT

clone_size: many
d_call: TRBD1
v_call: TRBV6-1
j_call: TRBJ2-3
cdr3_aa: CASSGPRTGVPRASTDTQYF
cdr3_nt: TGTGCCAGCAGTGGTCCCCGGACAGGGGTCCCTCGGGCTAGCACAGATACGCAGTATTTT

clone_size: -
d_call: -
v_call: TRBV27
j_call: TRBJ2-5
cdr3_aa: CASSYQGSEETQYF
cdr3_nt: TGTGCCAGCAGTTATCAGGGATCGGAAGAGACCCAGTACTTC

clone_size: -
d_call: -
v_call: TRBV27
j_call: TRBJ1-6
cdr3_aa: CASSLAASALHF
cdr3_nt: TGTGCCAGCAGTTTGGCGGCATCGGCCCTCCACTTT

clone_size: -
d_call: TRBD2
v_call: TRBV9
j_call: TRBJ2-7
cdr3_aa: CASSPWGEGEVEQYF
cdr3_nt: TGTGCCAGCAGCCCGTGGGGGGAGGGAGAGGTCGAGCAGTACTTC

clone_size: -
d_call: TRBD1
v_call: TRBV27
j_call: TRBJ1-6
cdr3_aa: CASSRQGKGNSPLHF
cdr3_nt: TGTGCCAGCAGCCGACAGGGAAAGGGTAATTCACCCCTCCACTTT

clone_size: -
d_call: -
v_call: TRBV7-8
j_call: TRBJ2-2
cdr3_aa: CASSRDGHANTGELFF
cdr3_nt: TGTGCCAGCAGCCGGGACGGACACGCGAACACCGGGGAGCTGTTTTTT

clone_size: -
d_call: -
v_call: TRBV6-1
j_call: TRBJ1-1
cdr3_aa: CASSEALYKGVNTEAFF
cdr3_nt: TGTGCCAGCAGTGAAGCGCTATATAAGGGAGTGAACACTGAAGCTTTCTTT

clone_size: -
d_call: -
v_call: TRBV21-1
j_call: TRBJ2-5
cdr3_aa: CASSKRQGRLAGYQETQYF
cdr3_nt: TGTGCCAGCAGCAAAAGACAGGGTAGACTAGCGGGTTACCAAGAGACCCAGTACTTC

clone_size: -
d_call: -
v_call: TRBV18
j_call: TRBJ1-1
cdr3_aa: CASSPRDTFEGNTEAFF
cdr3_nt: TGTGCCAGCTCACCACGGGACACTTTTGAGGGGAACACTGAAGCTTTCTTT

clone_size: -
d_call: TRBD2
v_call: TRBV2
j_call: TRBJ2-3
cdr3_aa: CASTGGTTGTDTQYF
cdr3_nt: TGTGCCAGCACCGGAGGGACTACGGGCACAGATACGCAGTATTTT

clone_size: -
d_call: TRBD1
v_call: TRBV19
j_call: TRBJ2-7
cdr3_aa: CASSPRQGARAYEQYF
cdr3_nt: TGTGCCAGTAGTCCGCGACAGGGGGCTCGTGCCTACGAGCAGTACTTC

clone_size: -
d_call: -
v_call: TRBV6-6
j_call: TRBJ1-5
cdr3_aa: CAHGAPGRNQPQHF
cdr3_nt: TGTGCCCATGGTGCCCCAGGGCGCAATCAGCCCCAGCATTTT